This T cell receptor (beta chain) was recovered during a study of response to subunit inactivated influenza vaccine. TCRdb redid the calling of the RT-PCR reads with MiXCR, one entry per CDR3 protein. The sample lists roughly 630,000 distinct CDR3 sequences, around 15% occurring once. Study observations and caveats: There was a suggestion from the authors that each seasonal influenza vaccination recruits few new T cells.

Regarding this clonotype: Its target is not known.

The receptor was derived from a man aged 50 or older who received an inactivated influenza vaccine. The specimen was PBMCs from blood, collected around two weeks before vaccination.

The CDR3 DNA is TGTGCCAGCTCGCCGCGTCGGGGGTTGACCGGGGAGCTGTTTTTT. As protein: CASSPRRGLTGELFF. The gene calls are TRBV18 and TRBJ2-2; D possibly corresponds to TRBD2 (6 bases). Between the trimmed V and J ends, which lost 6 bases and 5 bases, there was a span of 16 bases. Germline-derived CDR1 and CDR2 are KGHSH and LQKENI. The CDR3 has 15 amino acids.